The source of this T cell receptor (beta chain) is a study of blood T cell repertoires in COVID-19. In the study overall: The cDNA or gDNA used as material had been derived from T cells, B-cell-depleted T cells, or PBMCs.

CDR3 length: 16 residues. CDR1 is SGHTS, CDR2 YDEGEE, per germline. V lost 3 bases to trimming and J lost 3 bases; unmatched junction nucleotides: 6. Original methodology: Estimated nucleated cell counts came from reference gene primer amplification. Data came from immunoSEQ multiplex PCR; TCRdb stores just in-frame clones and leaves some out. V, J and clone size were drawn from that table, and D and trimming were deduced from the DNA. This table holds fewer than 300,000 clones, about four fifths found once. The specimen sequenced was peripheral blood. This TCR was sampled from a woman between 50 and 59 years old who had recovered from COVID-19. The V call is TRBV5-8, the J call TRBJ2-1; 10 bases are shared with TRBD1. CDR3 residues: CASSSGQGPDYNEQFF. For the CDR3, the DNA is TGTGCCAGCAGCTCGGGACAGGGGCCCGACTACAATGAGCAGTTCTTC.